This T cell receptor (beta chain) comes out of a study of blood T cells in healthy people across ages. Findings and limits, study-wide: Per million T cells, TCR beta diversity dropped roughly linearly as age increased.

In its sample, this clonotype was seen once. The antigen remains unidentified. Russia was home to the donors, healthy Caucasian individuals aged about 6 to 90. PCR was performed a second time for 7 to 11 cycles using a sample-barcoded 5' primer and a J-beta primer mix. The template-switch adaptor was a 5' adaptor with 12 random nucleotides. It tagged each cDNA molecule. TCRdb re-called the 5' RACE reads through MiXCR, storing one row per CDR3 protein. The table has hundreds of thousands of distinct CDR3 sequences, approximately 52% seen once. Sample: blood. The sequence was obtained from a woman of 80 years or more in good health.

CDR3 amino acids: CASKIWTSGGLTDTQYF. The CDR3 DNA reads TGCGCCAGCAAAATATGGACTAGCGGGGGATTAACAGATACGCAGTATTTT. The chain has TRBV5-1 and TRBJ2-3; 13 nucleotides align to TRBD2. This CDR3 region has 17 residues. Germline assignment: CDR1 SGHRS and CDR2 YFSETQ. Trimming cost V 6 bases and J 3 bases; bases outside gene matches: 10.